The entry below gives a single T cell receptor (beta chain) sequence along with its context. What it binds is unknown. The sample belongs to a study of graft-versus-host responses after intestinal transplantation. Clones were sequenced by immunoSEQ multiplex PCR, and TCRdb holds only the in-frame ones, with some missing. Of 70,000 to 95,000 clones listed, 85% to 95% are singletons. V was clipped by 6 bases and J by 3 bases; unmatched bases: 11. Per the germline V gene, CDR1 is SEHNR and CDR2 is FQNEAQ (reference sequence). The CDR3 covers 16 residues. This clonotype was obtained from a human donor who was the organ donor for an intestinal transplant. The specimen was unstimulated CD8+ T cells sorted from spleen or lymph node cells, collected before transplant. The rearrangement uses TRBV7-9 and TRBJ2-1; 7 bases align to TRBD2. In DNA, the CDR3 is TGTGCCAGCAGATCTCGGCTAGCGGAAAACTACAATGAGCAGTTCTTC. Translating gives CASRSRLAENYNEQFF.